Following are 18 T cell receptor beta chains from one sample sequenced in a study of blood T cell repertoires in COVID-19. Sequencing was performed with immunoSEQ multiplex PCR; in TCRdb, only in-frame clones are kept and a portion is missing. The data hold about 420,000 clones, with roughly 89% observed a single time. Sequenced sample: peripheral blood. The receptors derive from a man between 18 and 29 years old with COVID-19, enrolled during active disease.

The rearrangement links TRBV3-1 (or the pseudogene TRBV3-2) to TRBJ1-3, with no clear D. Per the germline V gene, CDR1 is LGHDT and CDR2 is YNNKEL (reference sequence). The V end lost 4 bases, the J end lost 4 bases, and 17 bases lay between the germline ends. The CDR3 is 16 residues long. In DNA, the CDR3 is TGTGCCAGCAGCCCCCGTCCACTAGATGCGGGAAACACCATATATTTT. Translation: CASSPRPLDAGNTIYF.

The chain joins TRBV19 to TRBJ1-6; D remains ambiguous. This CDR3 contains 13 residues. CDR1 and CDR2 (germline): LNHDA, SQIVND (reference sequence). The V gene lost 0 bases and the J gene lost 9 bases, with 6 bases spanning the gap. CDR3 protein: CASSIDPVSPLHF. CDR3 nucleotides: TGTGCCAGTAGTATAGACCCGGTTTCACCCCTCCACTTT.

CDR3 sequence (DNA): TGTGCCAGCAGCACCGGACTAGCGGGGACAGATACGCAGTATTTT. It is translated as CASSTGLAGTDTQYF. The rearrangement uses TRBV13 and TRBJ2-3; TRBD2 agrees at 12 bases. Unmatched junction bases numbered 3, after V lost 5 bases and J lost 3 bases. CDR1 and CDR2 (germline): PRHDT, FYEKMQ (reference sequence). The length of the CDR3 is 15 residues. The complete variable domain, with remaining parts taken from reference TRBV13 and TRBJ2-3, reads AAGVIQSPRHLIKEKRETATLKCYPIPRHDTVYWYQQGPGQDPQFLISFYEKMQSDKGSIPDRFSAQQFSDYHSELNMSSLELGDSALYFCASSTGLAGTDTQYFGPGTRLTVL.

The chain carries TRBV2 and TRBJ2-7; TRBD1 is a possible D gene (6 bases). Between the trimmed V and J ends, which lost 8 bases and 3 bases, there was a span of 14 bases. The CDR3 runs 13 residues. CDR1 and CDR2 (germline): SNHLY, FYNNEI. The CDR3 sequence is CASRPGDIYEQYF. The CDR3, as DNA: TGTGCCAGCCGACCAGGGGATATCTACGAGCAGTACTTC.

V gene TRBV2 combines with J gene TRBJ1-2; 9 bases fit TRBD1. V trimming: 6 bases; J trimming: 4 bases; junction bases outside the gene matches: 6. The germline V gene has CDR1 SNHLY and CDR2 FYNNEI. The CDR3 length is 14 residues. The CDR3 bases are TGTGCCAGCAGGGGGGACAGGGCGGCCTATGGCTACACCTTC. It specifies CASRGDRAAYGYTF.

The genes are TRBV5-6 and TRBJ1-6, with 9 bases aligning to TRBD1. Germline lookup yields CDR1 SGHDT and CDR2 YYEEEE. V lost 2 bases to trimming and J lost 11 bases; unmatched junction nucleotides: 11. The CDR3 totals 16 residues. DNA of the CDR3: TGTGCCAGCAGCTTACTTACCGGGACAGGGAGGCCACCCCTCCACTTT. Amino acid sequence: CASSLLTGTGRPPLHF. Filled out from reference TRBV5-6 and TRBJ1-6, the complete variable domain reads DAGVTQSPTHLIKTRGQQVTLRCSPKSGHDTVSWYQQALGQGPQFIFQYYEEEERQRGNFPDRFSGHQFPNYSSELNVNALLLGDSALYLCASSLLTGTGRPPLHFGNGTRLTVT.

This clone showed up just once. The chain recombines TRBV5-1 with TRBJ1-1; D perhaps matches TRBD1 (5 bases). V was pared by 5 bases and J by 2 bases, with 13 bases between. Germline V CDR1 and CDR2: SGHRS, YFSETQ. The CDR3 is 14 amino acids. CDR3 loop: CASSRAGLNTEAFF. CDR3 DNA sequence: TGCGCCAGCAGTCGGGCAGGGTTAAACACTGAAGCTTTCTTT.

V and J are TRBV19 and TRBJ2-3, with 14 bases identical to TRBD2. Germline CDR1 and CDR2: LNHDA and SQIVND (reference sequence). CDR3 length: 15 residues. Unmatched junction bases numbered 9, after V lost 10 bases and J lost 6 bases. CDR3 residues: CATSTSGGAPDTQYF. CDR3 coding DNA: TGTGCCACTTCGACTAGCGGGGGGGCCCCGGATACGCAGTATTTT.

The J gene is TRBJ1-5, the V gene TRBV19, with TRBD1 as a possible D gene (6 bases). The CDR3 totals 16 residues. From germline, CDR1 is LNHDA and CDR2 SQIVND (reference sequence). V was trimmed by 5 bases and J by 2 bases, leaving 16 bases between them. The CDR3 region has the DNA TGTGCCAGTAGTGCCCACGGGGGGCGAGGCAATCAGCCCCAGCATTTT. It yields the protein CASSAHGGRGNQPQHF.

V is TRBV6-6 and J is TRBJ1-3; tentatively, D is TRBD1 (6 bases). Germline V gene data show CDR1 as MNHNY and CDR2 as SVGAGI (reference sequence). Trimming took off 7 bases at V and 0 bases at J, with 10 bases between the two ends. The CDR3 is made up of 14 amino acids. The CDR3 here is CASKKGGSGNTIYF. The CDR3 DNA reads TGTGCCAGCAAAAAAGGGGGCTCTGGAAACACCATATATTTT.

J is TRBJ2-5 and V is TRBV6-5; TRBD2 matches at 12 bases. The trim removed 0 bases at V and 2 bases at J, leaving 1 base unmatched. The CDR3 has 16 residues. Germline loops: CDR1 MNHEY, CDR2 SVGAGI. The CDR3 DNA reads TGTGCCAGCAGTTACTCGACTAGCGGGAGTCAAGAGACCCAGTACTTC. The encoded protein is CASSYSTSGSQETQYF.

The chain links TRBV11-2 to TRBJ2-3, with 7 bases identical to TRBD2. CDR1 and CDR2 (germline): SGHAT, FQNNGV. The CDR3 covers 15 residues. The trim removed 1 base at V and 3 bases at J, leaving 4 bases unmatched. The CDR3 here is CASSLVPGGTDTQYF. CDR3 DNA sequence: TGTGCCAGCAGCTTAGTCCCGGGGGGTACAGATACGCAGTATTTT.

The chain uses TRBV7-8 and TRBJ2-3, with 7 bases lining up with TRBD2. The CDR3 is 14 residues long. Germline CDR1 is SGHVS and CDR2 is FQNEAQ. J gave up 5 bases and V 5 bases, and 7 bases lay outside the gene matches. CDR3 nucleotide sequence: TGTGCCAGCAGCGCCGGGACTATCGGAGATACGCAGTATTTT. Its protein product is CASSAGTIGDTQYF.

The chain carries TRBV12-3 or TRBV12-4 and TRBJ2-2; D remains unclear. The CDR3 runs 13 residues. Trimming removed 3 bases at V and 2 bases at J, with 4 bases between. In DNA, the CDR3 is TGTGCCAGCAGTTTCGGTAACACCGGGGAGCTGTTTTTT. Translated: CASSFGNTGELFF.

The chain joins TRBV3-1 (or the pseudogene TRBV3-2) to TRBJ1-3; D unresolved. This CDR3 region has 13 residues. V dropped 4 bases and J dropped 4 bases, with 8 bases sitting between them. The germline CDR1 and CDR2 sequences are LGHDT and YNNKEL (reference sequence). The CDR3, as DNA: TGTGCCAGCAGCCCCCCCGGGGGAAACACCATATATTTT. Its translation: CASSPPGGNTIYF.

This chain joins TRBV10-2 and TRBJ2-7; 7 nucleotides match TRBD2. The V segment lost 5 bases and the J segment 0 bases; nucleotides outside the gene matches: 10. CDR1 is WSHSY and CDR2 is SAAADI in the germline V gene. CDR3 length: 16 residues. CDR3 residues: CASSLRLAVSSYEQYF. In DNA, the CDR3 is TGCGCCAGCAGTCTTAGACTAGCTGTGAGCTCCTACGAGCAGTACTTC.

The rearrangement uses TRBV4-2 and TRBJ2-5, with 9 bases lining up with TRBD2. Germline CDR1 is LGHNA and CDR2 is YNFKEQ. The junction had 6 bases not matched to a gene; V was cut back by 2 bases and J by 5 bases. The CDR3 runs to 15 residues. This CDR3 is CASSQTAGGGETQYF. CDR3 sequence (DNA): TGTGCCAGCAGCCAAACAGCGGGAGGAGGTGAGACCCAGTACTTC.

The V and J genes are TRBV27 and TRBJ2-5; D call uncertain. Germline V gene data show CDR1 as MNHEY and CDR2 as SMNVEV (reference sequence). V lost 3 bases and J lost 2, with 13 bases in between. This CDR3 region has 15 residues. CDR3 residues: CASSFHPAGQETQYF. CDR3 DNA sequence: TGTGCCAGCAGTTTCCACCCGGCCGGGCAAGAGACCCAGTACTTC.